The 20 T cell receptor beta chains presented below share a single source sample, sequenced in a study of control samples from healthy donors and cancer patients. The data were produced by immunoSEQ multiplex PCR, yet TCRdb's version contains in-frame clones alone and is incomplete. The data contain 54,000 or so clones, 85% to 95% of them singletons. Source material: blood. These TCRs come from a man aged 25-45 years in good health.

V is TRBV5-6 and J is TRBJ1-4, with 7 bases identical to TRBD1. CDR1 is SGHDT and CDR2 is YYEEEE in the germline V gene. Trimming at V came to 4 bases and at J to 4 bases, leaving 4 bases not matched to a gene. The CDR3 spans 14 residues. CDR3 nucleotide sequence: TGTGCCAGCAGCCTGGGACAGAGTAATGAAAAACTGTTTTTT. Its translation: CASSLGQSNEKLFF. Filled out from reference TRBV5-6 and TRBJ1-4, the complete variable domain reads DAGVTQSPTHLIKTRGQQVTLRCSPKSGHDTVSWYQQALGQGPQFIFQYYEEEERQRGNFPDRFSGHQFPNYSSELNVNALLLGDSALYLCASSLGQSNEKLFFGSGTQLSVL.

CDR3 protein: CASRNQRTGRYEQYF. The CDR3 region has the DNA TGTGCCAGCAGAAACCAAAGGACAGGTCGCTACGAGCAGTACTTC. The rearrangement joins TRBV28 to TRBJ2-7; 7 positions agree with TRBD1. CDR3 length equals 15 residues. The V gene's germline CDR1 is MDHEN and CDR2 SYDVKM. V lost 6 bases, J lost 3 bases, and 11 bases stayed unmatched.

This clone came up once. The chain is built from TRBV6-1 and TRBJ2-1; D gene ambiguous. CDR3 size: 11 residues. Germline loops: CDR1 MNHNS, CDR2 SASEGT. V was clipped by 0 bases and J by 10 bases, with 4 bases between them. The CDR3 sequence is CASSEAREQFF. The CDR3 DNA reads as TGTGCCAGCAGTGAAGCCAGAGAGCAGTTCTTC.

The J gene is TRBJ2-1, the V gene TRBV5-3; no reliable D call. TRBV5-3 is labeled an ORF, and its function is uncertain. This CDR3 is built from 15 residues. Trimming took off 0 bases at V and 4 bases at J, with 11 bases between the two ends. This chain's CDR3 is CARSLGWSLYNEQFF. The CDR3, as DNA: TGTGCCAGAAGCTTGGGATGGTCCCTATACAATGAGCAGTTCTTC.

This chain connects TRBV25-1 to TRBJ2-1; 7 positions agree with TRBD2. The V segment lost 8 bases and the J segment 5 bases; nucleotides outside the gene matches: 12. Per germline, CDR1 MGHDK and CDR2 SYGVNS. CDR3 size: 15 residues. The CDR3 DNA reads as TGTGCCAGCGGCCGTCGCGAGCGGGAAGACAATGAGCAGTTCTTC. Protein product: CASGRREREDNEQFF.

The V and J genes are TRBV7-9 and TRBJ2-7; D possibly corresponds to TRBD2 (5 bases). V dropped 4 bases and J dropped 0 bases, with 13 bases sitting between them. The CDR3 totals 15 residues. CDR1 and CDR2 (germline): SEHNR, FQNEAQ (reference sequence). The CDR3 sequence: CASSSAGLFSYEQYF. The CDR3 DNA sequence: TGTGCCAGCAGCTCGGCGGGTTTATTCTCCTACGAGCAGTACTTC.

The gene calls are TRBV7-9 and TRBJ1-1, with D unresolved. Trimming shortened V by 5 bases and J by 2 bases, and 12 bases separated the two germline ends. CDR3 length: 14 residues. In germline, CDR1 is SEHNR, CDR2 FQNEAQ (reference sequence). The CDR3: CASSPHNGNTEAFF. The CDR3 bases are TGTGCCAGCAGCCCCCATAATGGAAACACTGAAGCTTTCTTT.

The chain combines TRBV5-6 with TRBJ1-4, with 8 nucleotides matching TRBD1. With V trimmed by 0 bases and J by 5 bases, 3 bases remained unmatched. The CDR3 runs 15 residues. Germline V lookup: CDR1 SGHDT, CDR2 YYEEEE. This chain's CDR3 is CASSLAGQGNEKLFF. The CDR3 coding sequence is TGTGCCAGCAGCTTGGCAGGACAGGGCAATGAAAAACTGTTTTTT.

This chain links TRBV4-1 with TRBJ1-6; 10 nucleotides align to TRBD1. V dropped 0 bases and J dropped 8; count of bases not matched to a gene: 4. The CDR3 runs to 16 residues. Per germline, CDR1 MGHRA and CDR2 YSYEKL. DNA for the CDR3: TGCGCCAGCAGCCAAGAAAGAGACAGGGGGCATTCACCCCTCCACTTT. Protein product: CASSQERDRGHSPLHF.

The chain carries TRBV2 and TRBJ1-5; the match to TRBD1 covers 8 bases. Germline V gene data show CDR1 as SNHLY and CDR2 as FYNNEI. CDR3 length: 17 amino acids. V lost 0 bases and J lost 4; bases outside the gene matches: 8. The CDR3 bases are TGTGCCAGCAGTGAAGCGTCCGGACAGGGCGCAAATCAGCCCCAGCATTTT. Translation: CASSEASGQGANQPQHF.

The chain is built from TRBV18 and TRBJ1-2, with 9 bases matching TRBD1. Germline lookup yields CDR1 KGHSH and CDR2 LQKENI. V lost 8 bases, J lost 5 bases, and 9 bases stayed unmatched. The CDR3 covers 14 residues. Here the CDR3 reads CASATGQGFYGYTF. CDR3 bases: TGTGCCAGCGCTACGGGACAGGGTTTTTATGGCTACACCTTC. Combining the CDR3 with reference TRBV18 and TRBJ1-2 gives the whole variable domain NAGVMQNPRHLVRRRGQEARLRCSPMKGHSHVYWYRQLPEEGLKFMVYLQKENIIDESGMPKERFSAEFPKEGPSILRIQQVVRGDSAAYFCASATGQGFYGYTFGSGTRLTVV.

In this sample, this clone turned up a few times. V and J are TRBV28 and TRBJ1-1; 8 bases line up with TRBD1. The germline CDR1 and CDR2 sequences are MDHEN and SYDVKM. CDR3 length equals 13 residues. V lost 5 bases to trimming and J lost 6 bases; unmatched junction nucleotides: 5. In DNA form, the CDR3 reads TGTGCCAGCAGTCCCGGACAGGGAGCTGAAGCTTTCTTT. This encodes CASSPGQGAEAFF.

This sequence joins TRBV28 and TRBJ2-5, with 11 bases aligning to TRBD2. The CDR3 sequence is 13 residues long. V lost 7 bases to trimming and J lost 9 bases; unmatched junction nucleotides: 7. The V gene's germline CDR1 is MDHEN and CDR2 SYDVKM. The CDR3: CASKQTSGVAQYF. The CDR3 DNA sequence: TGTGCCAGCAAACAGACTAGCGGGGTTGCCCAGTACTTC.

The chain is built from TRBV7-2 and TRBJ2-3; D unresolved. Germline V gives CDR1 SGHTA, CDR2 FQGNSA. V shed 1 base and J shed 4 bases, with 6 bases lying between them. CDR3 length: 13 amino acids. The CDR3 DNA follows: TGTGCCAGCAGCTTAGACTACCCAGATACGCAGTATTTT. Its protein product is CASSLDYPDTQYF.

This chain links TRBV6-5 with TRBJ1-2; 10 bases agree with TRBD1. V gave up 6 bases and J gave up 4 bases; unmatched junction bases: 2. There are 13 residues in the CDR3. Germline-derived CDR1 and CDR2 are MNHEY and SVGAGI. The CDR3 loop reads CASRRTGGYGYTF. DNA of the CDR3: TGTGCCAGCAGACGGACAGGGGGCTATGGCTACACCTTC.

J is TRBJ2-2 and V is TRBV5-1; D perhaps matches TRBD2 (6 bases). The germline V gene encodes CDR1 SGHRS and CDR2 YFSETQ. The CDR3 extends over 14 amino acids. With 2 bases removed from V and 6 bases from J, the gap between germline ends came to 11 bases. CDR3 residues: CASSFDGTAGELFF. The CDR3 bases are TGCGCCAGCAGCTTTGATGGGACTGCCGGGGAGCTGTTTTTT.

The rearrangement links TRBV6-5 to TRBJ2-7; D uncertain. V was clipped by 0 bases and J by 2 bases, with 8 bases between them. This CDR3 spans 14 amino acids. Germline V lookup: CDR1 MNHEY, CDR2 SVGAGI. The CDR3 nucleotides are TGTGCCAGCAGTTACTCGGGCAGCGCCTACGAGCAGTACTTC. This encodes CASSYSGSAYEQYF.

The chain uses TRBV27 and TRBJ2-5, with D uncertain. CDR1 is MNHEY and CDR2 is SMNVEV in the germline V gene (reference sequence). V was trimmed by 7 bases and J by 5 bases, leaving 14 bases between them. This CDR3 has 13 amino acids. The CDR3 nucleotides are TGTGCCAGCAAGCGAGAGGTGAGGGAGACCCAGTACTTC. It yields the protein CASKREVRETQYF.

V and J are TRBV5-1 and TRBJ2-2; D is possibly TRBD1 or TRBD2 (5 bases each). The CDR3 has 14 residues. Trimming pared 5 bases from V and 7 bases from J, leaving 15 bases between. Germline lookup yields CDR1 SGHRS and CDR2 YFSETQ. In nucleotides, the CDR3 is TGCGCCAGCAGAGGGACCCCTGGGAACGGGGAGCTGTTTTTT. It encodes CASRGTPGNGELFF.

This clone has a single count. The chain combines TRBV25-1 with TRBJ2-7; possible D gene TRBD2, 6 bases. V was cut by 6 bases and J by 3 bases, with 9 bases left in between. CDR3 size: 12 residues. The germline CDR1 and CDR2 sequences are MGHDK and SYGVNS. CDR3 nucleotide sequence: TGTGCCAGCAGGGGGGGACTCTACGAGCAGTACTTC. Translated, it gives CASRGGLYEQYF.